This is a list of T cell receptor beta chains from one sample in a study of blood T cell repertoires in COVID-19. This table comes from immunoSEQ multiplex PCR, and its TCRdb copy is limited to in-frame clones, with some not included. In the table there are about 320,000 clones, about nine tenths of which are singletons. Material for sequencing was PBMCs or T cells enriched from blood (not recorded which). The receptor set was obtained from a man between 60 and 75 years old who had recovered from COVID-19. Both conserved end residues are part of each CDR3. Each record gives: clone size, D gene, J gene, V gene, CDR3 DNA, CDR3 protein. A D gene is named only where the DNA matches it firmly. Clone size is stated in some rows and not others, as once, few, many or a class when expanded.

clone_size: .; d_call: .; j_call: TRBJ1-1; v_call: TRBV5-4; cdr3_nt: TGTGCCAGCAGCTTTGGCGGCATGAACACTGAAGCTTTCTTT; cdr3_aa: CASSFGGMNTEAFF
clone_size: .; d_call: .; j_call: TRBJ1-2; v_call: TRBV29-1; cdr3_nt: TGCAGCGTTGAAACAGGCTATGGCTACACCTTC; cdr3_aa: CSVETGYGYTF
clone_size: .; d_call: TRBD2; j_call: TRBJ2-5; v_call: TRBV19; cdr3_nt: TGTGCCAGTAGTATAAGGTCTAGCGGGACTGAGACCCAGTACTTC; cdr3_aa: CASSIRSSGTETQYF
clone_size: .; d_call: TRBD1; j_call: TRBJ1-3; v_call: TRBV6-5; cdr3_nt: TGTGCCAGCAGTTACAAGACAGGGCTAGGAGGAAACACCATATATTTT; cdr3_aa: CASSYKTGLGGNTIYF
clone_size: .; d_call: .; j_call: TRBJ1-2; v_call: TRBV28; cdr3_nt: TGTGCCAGCAGTTTATGGGGGGCAGGTGGCTACACCTTC; cdr3_aa: CASSLWGAGGYTF
clone_size: .; d_call: TRBD2; j_call: TRBJ2-7; v_call: TRBV3-1/TRBV3-2; cdr3_nt: TGTGCCAGCAGCCCCCCGGGCGGACTAGCGGCCAAAAACGAGCAGTACTTC; cdr3_aa: CASSPPGGLAAKNEQYF
clone_size: .; d_call: TRBD2; j_call: TRBJ2-3; v_call: TRBV29-1; cdr3_nt: TGCAGCGTTGAAGCTAGCGGGAGTAGCCATACGCAGTATTTT; cdr3_aa: CSVEASGSSHTQYF
clone_size: few; d_call: TRBD1; j_call: TRBJ2-1; v_call: TRBV30; cdr3_nt: TGTGCCTGGAGTCGACAGGGGAATGAGCAGTTCTTC; cdr3_aa: CAWSRQGNEQFF
clone_size: .; d_call: TRBD1; j_call: TRBJ2-1; v_call: TRBV5-1; cdr3_nt: TGCGCCAGCAGCCGGGGACAGGGTCCCTACAATGAGCAGTTCTTC; cdr3_aa: CASSRGQGPYNEQFF
clone_size: .; d_call: TRBD1; j_call: TRBJ2-1; v_call: TRBV24-1; cdr3_nt: TGTGCCACCAGTGAACCCCGGGACAGATACAATGAGCAGTTCTTC; cdr3_aa: CATSEPRDRYNEQFF
clone_size: .; d_call: TRBD1; j_call: TRBJ2-5; v_call: TRBV28; cdr3_nt: TGTGCCAGCAGTACCCGGGACAGGGGTGTGGAGACCCAGTACTTC; cdr3_aa: CASSTRDRGVETQYF
clone_size: once; d_call: .; j_call: TRBJ2-3; v_call: TRBV25-1; cdr3_nt: TGTGCCAGCAGTGATTCCCGGGACATATACACAGATACGCAGTATTTT; cdr3_aa: CASSDSRDIYTDTQYF
clone_size: .; d_call: .; j_call: TRBJ2-7; v_call: TRBV3-1/TRBV3-2; cdr3_nt: TGTGCCAGCAGCCAAACGACTAGTTCCTACGAGCAGTACTTC; cdr3_aa: CASSQTTSSYEQYF
clone_size: few; d_call: TRBD1; j_call: TRBJ2-1; v_call: TRBV3-1/TRBV3-2; cdr3_nt: TGTGCCAGCAGCCGAAGTTGGGGACAGGGGGATGGGTATAGCTCCTACAATGAGCAGTTCTTC; cdr3_aa: CASSRSWGQGDGYSSYNEQFF
clone_size: .; d_call: TRBD1; j_call: TRBJ2-5; v_call: TRBV5-1; cdr3_nt: TGCGCCAGCAGCGTGGGACAGGTCGGAGAGACCCAGTACTTC; cdr3_aa: CASSVGQVGETQYF
clone_size: .; d_call: .; j_call: TRBJ2-1; v_call: TRBV28; cdr3_nt: TGTGCCAGCAGTCCTGCCAGCGGCAGCTCCTACAATGAGCAGTTCTTC; cdr3_aa: CASSPASGSSYNEQFF
clone_size: .; d_call: TRBD1; j_call: TRBJ2-2; v_call: TRBV24-1; cdr3_nt: TGTGCCACCAGTGACCTCGGACAGGCGAACACCGGGGAGCTGTTTTTT; cdr3_aa: CATSDLGQANTGELFF
clone_size: .; d_call: TRBD2; j_call: TRBJ2-3; v_call: TRBV7-3; cdr3_nt: TGTGCCAGCAGCGCGCTACCGTCCGGGACTAGCGGGAGTCTGGGCACAGATACGCAGTATTTT; cdr3_aa: CASSALPSGTSGSLGTDTQYF
clone_size: .; d_call: .; j_call: TRBJ1-3; v_call: TRBV9; cdr3_nt: TGTGCCAGCAGCGTAGATGCCGGAGTTATAAGTGGAAACACCATATATTTT; cdr3_aa: CASSVDAGVISGNTIYF
clone_size: once; d_call: TRBD2; j_call: TRBJ2-1; v_call: TRBV7-9; cdr3_nt: TGTGCCAGCAGCTTAGCTAGCGGGAGGGCCGACTACAATGAGCAGTTCTTC; cdr3_aa: CASSLASGRADYNEQFF
clone_size: .; d_call: TRBD1; j_call: TRBJ1-3; v_call: TRBV28; cdr3_nt: TGTGCCAGCAGTTTGGGACAGTACTCTGGAAACACCATATATTTT; cdr3_aa: CASSLGQYSGNTIYF
clone_size: .; d_call: TRBD2; j_call: TRBJ2-1; v_call: TRBV25-1; cdr3_nt: TGTGCCAGCAGTGGTTCTCCGGGACTAGCTTCCTACAATGAGCAGTTCTTC; cdr3_aa: CASSGSPGLASYNEQFF
clone_size: few; d_call: .; j_call: TRBJ1-2; v_call: TRBV19; cdr3_nt: TGTGCCAGTAGTATTGGCAGGCTCTATGGCTACACCTTC; cdr3_aa: CASSIGRLYGYTF
clone_size: .; d_call: .; j_call: TRBJ2-2; v_call: TRBV19; cdr3_nt: TGTGCCAGTAGTTCCCTCCTCCCTACCGGGGAGCTGTTTTTT; cdr3_aa: CASSSLLPTGELFF
clone_size: .; d_call: TRBD2; j_call: TRBJ2-2; v_call: TRBV4-1; cdr3_nt: TGCGCCAGCAGCCGACCACTGCGGGAGGTTCGCGCGAACACCGGGGAGCTGTTTTTT; cdr3_aa: CASSRPLREVRANTGELFF
clone_size: .; d_call: .; j_call: TRBJ1-5; v_call: TRBV28; cdr3_nt: TGTGCCAGCATCACCGGGACACCTAGCAATCAGCCCCAGCATTTT; cdr3_aa: CASITGTPSNQPQHF
clone_size: .; d_call: TRBD1; j_call: TRBJ2-1; v_call: TRBV7-2; cdr3_nt: TGTGCCAGCAGCATATGGGGACAGGGGGGGACCTACAATGAGCAGTTCTTC; cdr3_aa: CASSIWGQGGTYNEQFF
clone_size: .; d_call: TRBD2; j_call: TRBJ2-3; v_call: TRBV11-2; cdr3_nt: TGTGCCAGCAGCCCCCTGGCGGGAGGAACAGATACGCAGTATTTT; cdr3_aa: CASSPLAGGTDTQYF
clone_size: .; d_call: TRBD2; j_call: TRBJ2-1; v_call: TRBV11-3; cdr3_nt: TGTGCCAGCAGCTTAGTACGACTAGCGGGAGGCAACAATGAGCAGTTCTTC; cdr3_aa: CASSLVRLAGGNNEQFF
clone_size: .; d_call: .; j_call: TRBJ1-5; v_call: TRBV7-8; cdr3_nt: TGTGCCAGCAGCTTATCTAGTCAGCCCCAGCATTTT; cdr3_aa: CASSLSSQPQHF
clone_size: .; d_call: TRBD1; j_call: TRBJ2-1; v_call: TRBV3-1/TRBV3-2; cdr3_nt: TGTGCCAGCAGCCAAAAGCAGACAGGGGGCATTTACAATGAGCAGTTCTTC; cdr3_aa: CASSQKQTGGIYNEQFF
clone_size: .; d_call: TRBD1; j_call: TRBJ2-2; v_call: TRBV24-1; cdr3_nt: TGTGCCACCAGTGATTTGGAATCTGGAGACAGGGGTTGGAACACCGGGGAGCTGTTTTTT; cdr3_aa: CATSDLESGDRGWNTGELFF
clone_size: .; d_call: TRBD1; j_call: TRBJ2-5; v_call: TRBV9; cdr3_nt: TGTGCCAGCAGCGCCGGACAGGATTTGGAGACCCAGTACTTC; cdr3_aa: CASSAGQDLETQYF
clone_size: .; d_call: .; j_call: TRBJ1-5; v_call: TRBV5-5; cdr3_nt: TGTGCCAGCAGCTTGCGGGGGGGCGTAGATCAGCCCCAGCATTTT; cdr3_aa: CASSLRGGVDQPQHF
clone_size: .; d_call: TRBD1; j_call: TRBJ2-6; v_call: TRBV15; cdr3_nt: TGTGCCACCAGCAGAGCGACACACAGGGGGCTGGCTGGGGCCAACGTCCTGACTTTC; cdr3_aa: CATSRATHRGLAGANVLTF
clone_size: once; d_call: TRBD1; j_call: TRBJ1-2; v_call: TRBV27; cdr3_nt: TGTGCCAGCAGTATGACAGGGGTCCCTGGCTACACCTTC; cdr3_aa: CASSMTGVPGYTF
clone_size: .; d_call: .; j_call: TRBJ2-5; v_call: TRBV7-9; cdr3_nt: TGTGCCAGCAGCTTCCTCGAGGATCCTTACGAGACCCAGTACTTC; cdr3_aa: CASSFLEDPYETQYF
clone_size: .; d_call: TRBD1; j_call: TRBJ1-5; v_call: TRBV19; cdr3_nt: TGTGCCAGTAGTGGGGGACAGGTAAAGAATCAGCCCCAGCATTTT; cdr3_aa: CASSGGQVKNQPQHF
clone_size: .; d_call: TRBD2; j_call: TRBJ2-5; v_call: TRBV5-1; cdr3_nt: TGCGCCAGCAGCTTGGCGGCTAGCGGGAGCCTCCAAGAGACCCAGTACTTC; cdr3_aa: CASSLAASGSLQETQYF
clone_size: .; d_call: TRBD1; j_call: TRBJ2-7; v_call: TRBV11-1; cdr3_nt: TGTGCCAGCAGCTTAGGGGACAGGGAGGGCGACGAGCAGTACTTC; cdr3_aa: CASSLGDREGDEQYF
clone_size: .; d_call: .; j_call: TRBJ1-6; v_call: TRBV5-1; cdr3_nt: TGCGCCAGCAGCTTGGGGCAGGCACCTTATGGGTCCCTCCACTTT; cdr3_aa: CASSLGQAPYGSLHF
clone_size: .; d_call: TRBD1; j_call: TRBJ2-3; v_call: TRBV19; cdr3_nt: TGTGCCAGTAGTATCAAAGGGGGCCTCACAGATACGCAGTATTTT; cdr3_aa: CASSIKGGLTDTQYF
clone_size: .; d_call: .; j_call: TRBJ1-1; v_call: TRBV5-4; cdr3_nt: TGTGCCAGCAGCTTGGGTTGGGGAGACACTGAAGCTTTCTTT; cdr3_aa: CASSLGWGDTEAFF
clone_size: .; d_call: TRBD1; j_call: TRBJ2-3; v_call: TRBV5-1; cdr3_nt: TGCGCCAGCAGCCCGGGACAGGCAAGCACAGATACGCAGTATTTT; cdr3_aa: CASSPGQASTDTQYF
clone_size: .; d_call: TRBD1; j_call: TRBJ1-1; v_call: TRBV6-5; cdr3_nt: TGTGCCAGCAGTTTGACAGGGGATCTGAAAGCTTTCTTT; cdr3_aa: CASSLTGDLKAFF
clone_size: .; d_call: .; j_call: TRBJ2-3; v_call: TRBV28; cdr3_nt: TGTGCCAGCAGTTTCAGGGCGGGCACAGATACGCAGTATTTT; cdr3_aa: CASSFRAGTDTQYF
clone_size: .; d_call: TRBD1; j_call: TRBJ1-5; v_call: TRBV28; cdr3_nt: TGTGCCAGCAGGTCCGGGACAGGGCTCCAGCCCCAGCATTTT; cdr3_aa: CASRSGTGLQPQHF
clone_size: .; d_call: TRBD2; j_call: TRBJ2-5; v_call: TRBV18; cdr3_nt: TGTGCCAGCTCACCGGGACTAGCCGAGACCCAGTACTTC; cdr3_aa: CASSPGLAETQYF
clone_size: .; d_call: .; j_call: TRBJ2-1; v_call: TRBV27; cdr3_nt: TGTGCCAGCCCGTCTTTGGGGGGGACAAATTCCTACAATGAGCAGTTCTTC; cdr3_aa: CASPSLGGTNSYNEQFF
clone_size: .; d_call: TRBD1; j_call: TRBJ2-7; v_call: TRBV7-2; cdr3_nt: TGTGCCAGCAGCTTAAGGGGAGGGACAGGGGGCCCCGAACAGTACTTC; cdr3_aa: CASSLRGGTGGPEQYF
clone_size: once; d_call: .; j_call: TRBJ2-7; v_call: TRBV29-1; cdr3_nt: TGTGCGATTACGACCCAAACTACCTACGAGCAGTACTTC; cdr3_aa: CAITTQTTYEQYF
clone_size: .; d_call: .; j_call: TRBJ2-1; v_call: TRBV6-2/TRBV6-3; cdr3_nt: TGTGCCAGCAGTCGTACGGGCAATGAGCAGTTCTTC; cdr3_aa: CASSRTGNEQFF
clone_size: .; d_call: .; j_call: TRBJ2-5; v_call: TRBV7-6; cdr3_nt: TGTGCCAGCAGCTCTACTCAACTACGAGGGCCAGAGACCCAGTACTTC; cdr3_aa: CASSSTQLRGPETQYF
clone_size: .; d_call: .; j_call: TRBJ2-3; v_call: TRBV24-1; cdr3_nt: TGTGCCACCAGAAGAACAGGGCTCCACTGCACAGATACGCAGTATTTT; cdr3_aa: CATRRTGLHCTDTQYF
clone_size: .; d_call: TRBD2; j_call: TRBJ2-5; v_call: TRBV5-6; cdr3_nt: TGTGCCAGCAGCCGGGGACTAGCGGGAACGGGGGAGACCCAGTACTTC; cdr3_aa: CASSRGLAGTGETQYF
clone_size: .; d_call: .; j_call: TRBJ1-4; v_call: TRBV4-1; cdr3_nt: TGCGCCAGCAGCCCGCCCGTCGCGGCAACTAATGAAAAACTGTTTTTT; cdr3_aa: CASSPPVAATNEKLFF
clone_size: .; d_call: TRBD1; j_call: TRBJ2-3; v_call: TRBV24-1; cdr3_nt: TGTGCCACCAGTGATCCCGGGACAGTGAACGGAGATACGCAGTATTTT; cdr3_aa: CATSDPGTVNGDTQYF
clone_size: .; d_call: TRBD1; j_call: TRBJ2-1; v_call: TRBV24-1; cdr3_nt: TGTGCCACCAGTGATCCAACAGGGGGATTGGGTCATGAGCAGTTCTTC; cdr3_aa: CATSDPTGGLGHEQFF
clone_size: once; d_call: .; j_call: TRBJ1-2; v_call: TRBV5-1; cdr3_nt: TGCGCCAGCAGCCACGCCTCAGGTCCTCCAGACTATGGCTACACCTTC; cdr3_aa: CASSHASGPPDYGYTF